This entry lists 30 T cell receptor beta chains sequenced from one sample in a study of blood T cell repertoires in COVID-19. Sequencing used immunoSEQ multiplex PCR; TCRdb keeps in-frame clones, though not all of them. Of approximately 80,000 clones in the sample, about 90% were seen once. The sequencing input was peripheral blood. The receptor set was obtained from a woman in her forties or fifties in a cohort sampled during active COVID-19.

This clone was observed once. The chain carries TRBV27 and TRBJ1-1; D possibly corresponds to TRBD1 (6 bases). The CDR3 has 14 residues. V was clipped by 9 bases and J by 4 bases, with 18 bases between them. Germline V lookup: CDR1 MNHEY, CDR2 SMNVEV (reference sequence). This CDR3 is CASAEGGEGTEAFF. The DNA for the CDR3 is TGTGCCAGTGCTGAAGGGGGTGAGGGCACTGAAGCTTTCTTT.

V and J are TRBV5-1 and TRBJ2-3; 7 bases agree with TRBD2. The length of the CDR3 is 19 residues. V was clipped by 0 bases and J by 0 bases; unmatched bases: 13. CDR1 SGHRS and CDR2 YFSETQ come from the germline V gene. Written as DNA, the CDR3 is TGCGCCAGCAGCTTGGATTACCTGGCTAGCGGCCCTAGCACAGATACGCAGTATTTT. Its translation is CASSLDYLASGPSTDTQYF.

The sample holds one count of this clone. The chain couples TRBV10-2 to TRBJ2-7; D is unclear. Trimming left V 3 bases short and J 0 bases short, with 6 bases between. The CDR3 loop spans 13 amino acids. Germline CDR1 WSHSY, CDR2 SAAADI. CDR3 in amino acids: CASSDYGSYEQYF. The DNA for the CDR3 is TGCGCCAGCAGTGATTACGGCTCCTACGAGCAGTACTTC.

This clone came up once. The chain couples TRBV7-8 to TRBJ1-5; 7 positions agree with TRBD1. With 4 bases clipped from V and 2 bases from J, the junction kept 5 bases outside the gene matches. This CDR3 region has 15 residues. Germline CDR1 reads SGHVS; CDR2 reads FQNEAQ. The CDR3 protein is CASSSNRGGNQPQHF. Written as DNA, the CDR3 is TGTGCCAGCAGCTCCAACAGGGGAGGCAATCAGCCCCAGCATTTT.

The chain employs TRBV7-2 and TRBJ2-7, with D tentatively TRBD2 (5 bases). The CDR3 length is 15 residues. V was trimmed by 1 base and J by 2 bases, leaving 12 bases between them. CDR1 and CDR2 from the germline V gene are SGHTA and FQGNSA. DNA of the CDR3: TGTGCCAGCAGCTTAGGATGGCTAGCCCCCTACGAGCAGTACTTC. It specifies CASSLGWLAPYEQYF.

This rearrangement joins TRBV7-9 to TRBJ1-3; D may be TRBD1 (6 bases). The ends were cut back, 3 bases at V and 1 base at J, with 13 bases in the middle. The germline gives CDR1 SEHNR, CDR2 FQNEAQ (reference sequence). This CDR3 comprises 16 residues. As DNA, the CDR3 is TGTGCCAGCAGCTTTCAAGGACAGATATCTGGAAACACCATATATTTT. The encoded protein is CASSFQGQISGNTIYF.

CDR3 sequence: CASSPPAAGVVTGELFF. The CDR3 DNA is TGTGCCAGCTCACCACCGGCAGCGGGAGTAGTAACCGGGGAGCTGTTTTTT. The chain couples TRBV18 to TRBJ2-2, with TRBD2 matching over 8 bases. CDR1 and CDR2 from the germline V gene are KGHSH and LQKENI. The CDR3 runs to 17 residues. Trimming cost V 0 bases and J 5 bases; bases outside gene matches: 8.

The V and J genes are TRBV28 and TRBJ2-5; TRBD2 aligns across 7 bases. CDR3 length: 15 amino acids. With V trimmed by 2 bases and J by 5 bases, 8 bases remained unmatched. CDR1 and CDR2 (germline): MDHEN, SYDVKM. CDR3 sequence reads: CASSLALADSETQYF. In DNA form, the CDR3 reads TGTGCCAGCAGTTTAGCGCTAGCGGATTCGGAGACCCAGTACTTC.

The V call is TRBV27, the J call TRBJ1-2, with D hard to call. The CDR3 totals 15 residues. In germline, CDR1 is MNHEY, CDR2 SMNVEV (reference sequence). Deletions cut 3 bases from V and 6 bases from J, with 17 bases between. The CDR3 here is CASSFTLETDDGYTF. DNA for the CDR3: TGTGCCAGCAGTTTTACCCTAGAGACGGATGATGGCTACACCTTC.

The rearrangement uses TRBV28 and TRBJ2-7; the match to TRBD1 covers 11 bases. Trimming cost V 4 bases and J 6 bases; bases outside gene matches: 5. Looked up from germline, CDR1 is MDHEN and CDR2 is SYDVKM. The CDR3 is 14 residues long. Here the CDR3 DNA reads TGTGCCAGCAGTTCGGGACAGGGGGTCGTCGAGCAGTACTTC. Amino acid sequence: CASSSGQGVVEQYF.

J is TRBJ2-2 and V is TRBV7-2, with 11 bases aligning to TRBD2. With V trimmed by 5 bases and J by 4 bases, 6 bases remained unmatched. The CDR3 length is 16 residues. The V gene's germline CDR1 is SGHTA and CDR2 FQGNSA. CDR3 amino acids: CASSLGLAAPTGELFF. CDR3 DNA sequence: TGTGCCAGCAGCCTGGGACTAGCGGCCCCCACCGGGGAGCTGTTTTTT. Variable domain in full (rest from reference TRBV7-2 and TRBJ2-2): GAGVSQSPSNKVTEKGKDVELRCDPISGHTALYWYRQSLGQGLEFLIYFQGNSAPDKSGLPSDRFSAERTGGSVSTLTIQRTQQEDSAVYLCASSLGLAAPTGELFFGEGSRLTVL.

V usage is TRBV14 and J usage is TRBJ2-1; D is undetermined. Deletions cut 1 base from V and 2 bases from J, with 6 bases between. The CDR3 length is 14 residues. Germline assignment: CDR1 SGHDN and CDR2 FVKESK. The CDR3 nucleotides are TGTGCCAGCAGCCAAGGTTCGGCCTACAATGAGCAGTTCTTC. Translation gives CASSQGSAYNEQFF.

CDR3 sequence: CASSIPPQGYGYTF. The CDR3 region has the DNA TGCGCCAGCAGCATCCCCCCGCAGGGCTATGGCTACACCTTC. The chain recombines TRBV4-1 with TRBJ1-2, with TRBD1 as a possible D gene (5 bases). V lost 5 bases and J lost 4, with 14 bases in between. CDR1 MGHRA and CDR2 YSYEKL come from the germline V gene. The CDR3 runs 14 residues.

This clone appeared once. This same CDR3 is encoded by further DNA sequences in the sample. The V and J genes are TRBV5-4 and TRBJ2-1; 8 nucleotides line up with TRBD2. Trimming cost V 2 bases and J 4 bases; bases outside gene matches: 2. CDR1 SGHNT and CDR2 YYREEE come from the germline V gene (reference sequence). CDR3 length equals 14 residues. The CDR3 sequence is CASSLAGAYNEQFF. CDR3 in DNA: TGTGCCAGCAGCTTAGCGGGAGCTTACAATGAGCAGTTCTTC. The variable domain in full, completed from reference TRBV5-4 and TRBJ2-1, reads ETGVTQSPTHLIKTRGQQVTLRCSSQSGHNTVSWYQQALGQGPQFIFQYYREEENGRGNFPPRFSGLQFPNYSSELNVNALELDDSALYLCASSLAGAYNEQFFGPGTRLTVL.

The chain carries TRBV3-1 (or the pseudogene TRBV3-2) and TRBJ2-7, with unresolved D. Per germline, CDR1 LGHDT and CDR2 YNNKEL (reference sequence). The CDR3 runs 12 residues. Trimming pared 1 base from V and 5 bases from J, leaving 6 bases between. The CDR3 DNA is TGTGCCAGCAGCCAAGTCTTCCACGAGCAGTACTTC. This gives the protein CASSQVFHEQYF.

As concerns this clone: Other DNA variants within this sample encode the same CDR3. This chain joins TRBV28 and TRBJ1-2; the D gene is possibly TRBD1 (6 bases). V was trimmed by 2 bases and J by 2 bases, leaving 6 bases between them. CDR1 MDHEN and CDR2 SYDVKM come from the germline V gene. This CDR3 has 13 amino acids. The CDR3, as DNA: TGTGCCAGCAGTTTAGGACAGAACTATGGCTACACCTTC. Translated: CASSLGQNYGYTF.

As concerns this clone: One end of the junction fails to match germline, which may point to a read error. V is TRBV7-7 and J is TRBJ2-1; 11 nucleotides line up with TRBD2. Germline CDR1 is SSHAT and CDR2 is FNYEAQ (reference sequence). The CDR3 contains 12 residues. The CDR3 is CASSLTTSGILF. The DNA of the CDR3 is TGTGCCAGCAGCTTAACGACTAGCGGGATTCTCTTC.

The rearrangement links TRBV7-2 to TRBJ2-7; 7 positions match TRBD1. The CDR3 spans 14 residues. With 1 base clipped from V and 6 bases from J, the junction kept 6 bases outside the gene matches. Germline CDR1 SGHTA, CDR2 FQGNSA. The CDR3 sequence: CASSLETGTFEQYF. Here the CDR3 DNA reads TGTGCCAGCAGCTTAGAGACAGGGACCTTCGAGCAGTACTTC. The full variable domain, completed using reference TRBV7-2 and TRBJ2-7, is GAGVSQSPSNKVTEKGKDVELRCDPISGHTALYWYRQSLGQGLEFLIYFQGNSAPDKSGLPSDRFSAERTGGSVSTLTIQRTQQEDSAVYLCASSLETGTFEQYFGPGTRLTVT.

This clone was observed a single time. The chain has TRBV11-3 and TRBJ2-3; TRBD2 might be the D (5 bases). The ends were cut back, 5 bases at V and 9 bases at J, with 12 bases in the middle. The CDR3 extends over 12 amino acids. CDR1 SGHNT and CDR2 YENEEA come from the germline V gene. The CDR3 sequence is CASSLAGVTQYF. Here the CDR3 DNA reads TGTGCCAGCAGCCTAGCCGGGGTGACGCAGTATTTT.

The rearrangement links TRBV10-3 to TRBJ2-7; tentatively, D is TRBD2 (6 bases). The CDR3 is 15 amino acids. Trimming took 0 bases from V and 5 from J, leaving 14 bases between them. The germline V gene encodes CDR1 ENHRY and CDR2 SYGVKD. CDR3 residues: CAISESWRRGDEQYF. In nucleotides, the CDR3 is TGTGCCATCAGTGAGTCTTGGCGCCGCGGGGACGAGCAGTACTTC.

The chain links TRBV12-3 or TRBV12-4 to TRBJ1-5; D unresolved. V lost 6 bases to trimming and J lost 7 bases, with 10 bases between them. This CDR3 is built from 12 residues. CDR3 protein: CASRSGGQPQHF. The CDR3 DNA is TGTGCCAGCAGATCGGGAGGACAGCCCCAGCATTTT.

The CDR3, as DNA: TGTGCCAGCAGCCCTTCTCCGGGGGTCAGGACAGATACGCAGTATTTT. Amino acids: CASSPSPGVRTDTQYF. The chain uses TRBV7-9 and TRBJ2-3, with a weak D call TRBD2 (6 bases). Trimming left V 5 bases short and J 3 bases short, with 18 bases between. The CDR3 totals 16 residues. Germline-derived CDR1 and CDR2 are SEHNR and FQNEAQ (reference sequence).

V usage is TRBV7-8 and J usage is TRBJ2-3; D gene ambiguous. The germline V gene encodes CDR1 SGHVS and CDR2 FQNEAQ. The CDR3 covers 16 residues. V lost 1 base and J lost 2, with 13 bases in between. The CDR3 DNA reads TGTGCCAGCAGCTTAGAGGCTAGGTCGCTCACAGATACGCAGTATTTT. Amino acids: CASSLEARSLTDTQYF. Looking up the rest from reference TRBV7-8 and TRBJ2-3 gives the full variable domain: GAGVSQSPRYKVAKRGQDVALRCDPISGHVSLFWYQQALGQGPEFLTYFQNEAQLDKSGLPSDRFFAERPEGSVSTLKIQRTQQEDSAVYLCASSLEARSLTDTQYFGPGTRLTVL.

The chain employs TRBV5-1 and TRBJ2-5; the D gene is possibly TRBD2 (6 bases). From germline, CDR1 is SGHRS and CDR2 YFSETQ. V gave up 4 bases and J gave up 2 bases, with 15 bases separating them. The CDR3 runs to 15 residues. CDR3 region: CASSPSTSLQETQYF. The CDR3 bases are TGCGCCAGCAGCCCCTCAACTAGCCTACAAGAGACCCAGTACTTC.

This rearrangement joins TRBV9 to TRBJ1-4; no definite D call. CDR1 and CDR2 (germline): SGDLS, YYNGEE. This CDR3 is 13 amino acids long. Trimming cost V 2 bases and J 7 bases, with 9 bases left between them. The CDR3 protein is CASSVGPSEKLFF. The CDR3 coding sequence is TGTGCCAGCAGCGTCGGTCCAAGTGAAAAACTGTTTTTT.

The chain links TRBV7-2 to TRBJ1-2; the match to TRBD1 covers 10 bases. CDR1 SGHTA and CDR2 FQGNSA come from the germline V gene. The CDR3 length is 16 residues. J was trimmed by 0 bases and V by 1 base; bases with no gene match: 2. The CDR3: CASSLGGTGANYGYTF. CDR3 coding DNA: TGTGCCAGCAGCTTAGGCGGGACAGGGGCTAACTATGGCTACACCTTC.

The chain carries TRBV5-4 and TRBJ2-7, with TRBD2 identical over 8 bases. Trimming took 1 base from V and 6 from J; bases not matched to a gene: 12. CDR1 SGHNT and CDR2 YYREEE come from the germline V gene (reference sequence). The CDR3 is made up of 16 amino acids. CDR3 loop: CASSLKGAGDGSEQYF. The DNA for the CDR3 is TGTGCCAGCAGCTTGAAGGGAGCGGGAGACGGTAGCGAGCAGTACTTC.

The V call is TRBV6-2 or TRBV6-3, the J call TRBJ2-3; 7 nucleotides agree with TRBD1. The germline V gene has CDR1 MNHEY and CDR2 SVGEGT. The CDR3 contains 13 residues. With V trimmed by 4 bases and J by 6 bases, 4 bases remained unmatched. The CDR3 nucleotides are TGTGCCAGCAGTTCAGGACAGGACGATACGCAGTATTTT. Translating gives CASSSGQDDTQYF.

The rearrangement links TRBV4-2 to TRBJ2-7; TRBD1 might be the D (6 bases). V shed 0 bases and J shed 6 bases, with 24 bases lying between them. The CDR3 has 18 residues. Germline V gives CDR1 LGHNA, CDR2 YNFKEQ. Here the CDR3 DNA reads TGTGCCAGCAGCCAAGATCTGGGGGCGATCAAGATAAGTAGCGAGCAGTACTTC. This sequence encodes CASSQDLGAIKISSEQYF.

The chain employs TRBV6-5 and TRBJ2-1; 10 positions match TRBD1. Unmatched junction bases numbered 3, after V lost 6 bases and J lost 4 bases. The CDR3 extends over 14 amino acids. Germline lookup yields CDR1 MNHEY and CDR2 SVGAGI. The CDR3 sequence: CASRGTGAYNEQFF. CDR3 DNA: TGTGCCAGCAGGGGGACAGGGGCTTACAATGAGCAGTTCTTC.